The 20 T cell receptor beta chains in this list originate from one sample, sequenced in a study of T cells in Graves' hyperthyroidism and ophthalmopathy. Regions amplified from RNA transcripts were the TCR beta CDR3 regions. TCR CDR3 underwent first-round RT-PCR with the HTBI primer set. TCRdb re-called the multiplex PCR reads with MiXCR, one entry per CDR3 protein. Of 600,000 or so distinct CDR3 sequences in the sample, more than 45% were seen once. What was sequenced was peripheral blood or thyroid tissue (not recorded which). These receptors all stem from a woman aged 18-29 years with Graves' hyperthyroidism.

With regard to this clonotype: One base away lies a much larger clone, so this may be a sequencing read error. This chain links TRBV2 with TRBJ2-2; D ambiguous. CDR1 is SNHLY, CDR2 FYNNEI, per germline. CDR3 size: 11 residues. This chain's CDR3 is CAGSGSGELFF. CDR3 DNA sequence: TGTGCCGGCAGTGGCTCCGGGGAGCTGTTTTTT.

This clonotype has just a few counts. The chain recombines TRBV7-2 with TRBJ2-7; 7 nucleotides match TRBD2. V shed 1 base and J 0 bases; nucleotides not matched to a gene: 3. Germline V gene lookup returns CDR1 SGHTA and CDR2 FQGNSA. The CDR3 runs to 15 residues. CDR3 nucleotides: TGTGCCAGCAGCTTAGACTTAGCGGGCTCCTACGAGCAGTACTTC. This sequence encodes CASSLDLAGSYEQYF.

The chain recombines TRBV19 with TRBJ2-2; 8 positions agree with TRBD2. Trimming cost V 11 bases and J 4 bases; bases outside gene matches: 9. This CDR3 comprises 14 residues. The germline CDR1 and CDR2 sequences are LNHDA and SQIVND (reference sequence). The CDR3 DNA reads TGTGCCGCCACTCGTGCGGGGGGCACCGGGGAGCTGTTTTTT. Translating it yields CAATRAGGTGELFF.

The CDR3 coding sequence is TGTGCCAGCATTCAAGACGAATATAGCAATCAGCCCCAGCATTTT. This translates into CASIQDEYSNQPQHF. This chain uses TRBV2 with TRBJ1-5; D gene uncertain. The V and J ends lost 7 bases and 0 bases respectively, with 13 bases between them. There are 15 residues in the CDR3. Germline V gene data show CDR1 as SNHLY and CDR2 as FYNNEI.

This clonotype has a handful of counts. The chain carries TRBV12-3 or TRBV12-4 and TRBJ1-5, with D hard to call. The CDR3 has 12 residues. Trimming took 6 bases from V and 9 from J, leaving 12 bases between them. The CDR3 DNA follows: TGTGCCAGCAGCCCCGGGATCCTGCCCCAGCATTTT. This encodes CASSPGILPQHF.

The chain has TRBV9 and TRBJ1-6; the D gene is possibly TRBD1 (6 bases). The germline CDR1 and CDR2 sequences are SGDLS and YYNGEE. This CDR3 has 15 residues. V was pared by 5 bases and J by 3 bases, with 12 bases between. The CDR3 here is CASSLRGYYNSPLHF. The CDR3 DNA is TGTGCCAGCAGTTTAAGGGGGTACTATAATTCACCCCTCCACTTT. The whole variable domain, remainder taken from reference TRBV9 and TRBJ1-6, is DSGVTQTPKHLITATGQRVTLRCSPRSGDLSVYWYQQSLDQGLQFLIQYYNGEERAKGNILERFSAQQFPDLHSELNLSSLELGDSALYFCASSLRGYYNSPLHFGNGTRLTVT.

This rearrangement joins TRBV3-1 to TRBJ2-7; D unclear. The V and J ends lost 0 bases and 7 bases respectively, with 4 bases between them. Germline V gene lookup returns CDR1 LGHDT and CDR2 YNNKEL (reference sequence). CDR3 size: 11 residues. DNA of the CDR3: TGTGCCAGCAGCCAAGAGCGAGAGCAGTACTTC. It is translated as CASSQEREQYF.

This clonotype has a handful of counts. The chain recombines TRBV9 with TRBJ2-5, with 8 bases fitting TRBD1. Trimming took 4 bases from V and 2 from J; bases not matched to a gene: 13. The germline V gene encodes CDR1 SGDLS and CDR2 YYNGEE. This CDR3 has 17 amino acids. The CDR3 sequence is CASSPRLRDRRQETQYF. Here the CDR3 DNA reads TGTGCCAGCAGCCCTAGGCTCCGGGACAGGAGACAAGAGACCCAGTACTTC.

This clonotype appeared a single time. The V and J genes are TRBV3-1 and TRBJ1-2; possible D gene TRBD1, 6 bases. Trimming removed 0 bases from V and 13 bases from J, with 18 bases in between. The CDR3 is 14 residues long. In germline, CDR1 is LGHDT, CDR2 YNNKEL (reference sequence). CDR3 sequence reads: CASSQDLFGGAITF. In nucleotides, the CDR3 is TGTGCCAGCAGCCAAGATCTTTTTGGGGGCGCGATCACCTTC.

Concerning this clonotype itself: This may be a read error, as it is one base from a much larger clone. This chain connects TRBV24-1 to TRBJ1-1; D may be TRBD1 (6 bases). The V and J ends lost 9 bases and 10 bases respectively, with 17 bases between them. The germline CDR1 and CDR2 sequences are KGHDR and SFDVKD. The CDR3 is made up of 12 amino acids. CDR3 region: CATRSLGGGAFF. The CDR3 DNA reads TGTGCCACCCGCTCCTTAGGGGGGGGAGCTTTCTTT.

The V and J genes are TRBV9 and TRBJ2-3; TRBD2 matches at 9 bases. CDR1 and CDR2 (germline): SGDLS, YYNGEE. Trimming at V came to 0 bases and at J to 5 bases, leaving 1 base not matched to a gene. The CDR3 runs to 14 residues. The DNA of the CDR3 is TGTGCCAGCAGCGTAGCACTAGCGGGAGATACGCAGTATTTT. This codes for CASSVALAGDTQYF.

This chain uses TRBV20-1 with TRBJ2-7, with 14 bases aligning to TRBD2. V shed 0 bases and J 3 bases; nucleotides not matched to a gene: 1. The CDR3 totals 15 residues. Germline lookup yields CDR1 DFQATT and CDR2 SNEGSKA (reference sequence). The CDR3 nucleotides read TGCAGTGCTAGAGAGGGGACTAGCGGGAGCTACGAGCAGTACTTC. The encoded protein is CSAREGTSGSYEQYF.

This clonotype was seen many times. The rearrangement links TRBV5-1 to TRBJ2-7; D could derive from TRBD1 or TRBD2 (6 bases each). V lost 0 bases and J lost 2, with 9 bases in between. This CDR3 contains 14 residues. Germline CDR1 SGHRS, CDR2 YFSETQ. The CDR3 protein is CASSLEGGPYEQYF. Here the CDR3 DNA reads TGCGCCAGCAGCTTGGAGGGGGGACCCTACGAGCAGTACTTC.

The chain uses TRBV7-9 and TRBJ2-7, with 11 nucleotides matching TRBD2. CDR1 and CDR2 from the germline V gene are SEHNR and FQNEAQ (reference sequence). Unmatched junction bases numbered 12, after V lost 1 base and J lost 4 bases. The CDR3 runs to 18 residues. The CDR3, as DNA: TGTGCCAGCAGCTTAGGAGGACTAGCGGGCATAAGAGGTTACGAGCAGTACTTC. It codes for CASSLGGLAGIRGYEQYF.

The chain couples TRBV20-1 to TRBJ1-1, with D tentatively TRBD1 (5 bases). The CDR3 has 13 amino acids. CDR1 and CDR2 (germline): DFQATT, SNEGSKA (reference sequence). Between the trimmed V and J ends, which lost 0 bases and 11 bases, there was a span of 16 bases. CDR3 region: CSARDERGIEAFF. CDR3 coding DNA: TGCAGTGCTAGAGATGAAAGGGGCATAGAGGCTTTCTTT.

This clonotype appeared many times. The chain has TRBV29-1 and TRBJ1-1, with unresolved D. Germline V gives CDR1 SQVTM, CDR2 ANQGSEA. The length of the CDR3 is 12 residues. V shed 7 bases and J shed 0 bases, with 9 bases lying between them. CDR3 nucleotides: TGCAGCGCCCAGGTGATGAACACTGAAGCTTTCTTT. Encoded protein: CSAQVMNTEAFF.

The chain carries TRBV2 and TRBJ1-6; D gene unclear. There are 15 residues in the CDR3. Trimming took 2 bases from V and 14 from J, leaving 19 bases between them. Germline CDR1 SNHLY, CDR2 FYNNEI. Here the CDR3 reads CASSESTGVRFTLHF. For the CDR3, the DNA is TGTGCCAGCAGTGAAAGCACCGGGGTACGATTCACCCTCCACTTT.

Turning to this clonotype: One base away lies a much larger clone, so this may be a sequencing read error. This rearrangement joins TRBV29-1 to TRBJ2-5; tentatively, D is TRBD1 (5 bases). The CDR3 totals 15 residues. In germline, CDR1 is SQVTM, CDR2 ANQGSEA. CDR3 DNA sequence: TGCGGCGTTGAAGATGGGAACAGGCAAGGAGAGACCCAGTACTTC. Protein sequence: CGVEDGNRQGETQYF.

The genes are TRBV6-5 and TRBJ1-5; TRBD1 matches 7 bases. This CDR3 has 16 residues. CDR1 and CDR2 (germline): MNHEY, SVGAGI. J was trimmed by 5 bases and V by 2 bases; bases with no gene match: 9. This CDR3 reads CASSYRAGRGDQPQHF. The DNA for the CDR3 is TGTGCCAGCAGTTACAGGGCAGGCAGGGGGGATCAGCCCCAGCATTTT.

This clonotype has a single count. The V gene is TRBV10-3, the J gene TRBJ1-3; TRBD1 agrees at 7 bases. Germline-derived CDR1 and CDR2 are ENHRY and SYGVKD. With 10 bases clipped from V and 3 bases from J, the junction kept 15 bases outside the gene matches. This CDR3 contains 16 residues. The CDR3 reads CASSQAGRTGGNTIYF. The CDR3 DNA follows: TGTGCCAGCAGCCAAGCGGGGAGGACAGGTGGAAACACCATATATTTT.